These 30 T cell receptor beta chains share one sample of origin, sequenced in a study of identical twins. TCRdb reprocessed the 5' RACE reads via MiXCR and lists one record per CDR3 protein. The sample consists of some 1,700,000 distinct CDR3 sequences, roughly 35% of them appearing once. The sequencing input was cord blood. These receptors were taken from a newborn girl in good health.

The chain couples TRBV5-1 to TRBJ2-3; D gene uncertain. CDR3 length: 16 amino acids. The V and J ends lost 0 bases and 10 bases respectively, with 21 bases between them. The germline V gene encodes CDR1 SGHRS and CDR2 YFSETQ. The CDR3 loop is CASSLGSTVGKVAQYF. CDR3 bases: TGCGCCAGCAGCTTGGGCAGTACTGTGGGGAAGGTCGCGCAGTATTTT.

There are a few counts of this clonotype. The V call is TRBV2, the J call TRBJ1-2; TRBD1 is a possible D gene (5 bases). Germline loops: CDR1 SNHLY, CDR2 FYNNEI. The CDR3 runs 11 residues. Trimming pared 4 bases from V and 8 bases from J, leaving 8 bases between. As DNA, the CDR3 is TGTGCCAGCAGTGGGGGCTGGGGCTACACCTTC. Translation: CASSGGWGYTF. The complete variable domain, with remaining parts taken from reference TRBV2 and TRBJ1-2, reads EPEVTQTPSHQVTQMGQEVILRCVPISNHLYFYWYRQILGQKVEFLVSFYNNEISEKSEIFDDQFSVERPDGSNFTLKIRSTKLEDSAMYFCASSGGWGYTFGSGTRLTVV.

The chain couples TRBV7-9 to TRBJ1-4; possible D gene TRBD1, 5 bases. This CDR3 has 15 amino acids. V lost 4 bases and J 4 bases, leaving 13 bases between the germline ends. Germline CDR1 and CDR2: SEHNR and FQNEAQ (reference sequence). DNA for the CDR3: TGTGCCAGCAGCTCTCACTTGGACAATAATGAAAAACTGTTTTTT. Encoded protein: CASSSHLDNNEKLFF.

The chain employs TRBV27 and TRBJ2-1, with 7 bases aligning to TRBD2. The DNA end is a closer match to TRBJ2-7, so the J assignment may be wrong. The CDR3 covers 13 residues. Germline V gene sequence: CDR1 MNHEY, CDR2 SMNVEV (reference sequence). The CDR3 reads CASGLGSYNEQYF. DNA for the CDR3: TGTGCCAGCGGACTAGGGTCCTACAATGAGCAGTACTTC.

This clonotype was recorded only once. J is TRBJ2-7 and V is TRBV20-1; D possibly uses TRBD1 or TRBD2 (5 bases each). V shed 1 base and J shed 2 bases, with 9 bases lying between them. This CDR3 is 13 amino acids long. Germline CDR1 DFQATT, CDR2 SNEGSKA (reference sequence). The CDR3 sequence: CSARGDRTYEQYF. The CDR3 nucleotides read TGCAGTGCTAGAGGGGACCGCACCTACGAGCAGTACTTC.

About this clonotype: One end of the junction varies from germline; a read error may be responsible. This chain connects TRBV4-1 to TRBJ2-1, with 10 bases identical to TRBD2. The germline CDR1 and CDR2 sequences are MGHRA and YSYEKL. This CDR3 is 17 amino acids long. The CDR3 DNA sequence: TGCGCCGGCAGCCAAGATCGGGTAGCGGGAGGCTACAATGAGCAGTTCTTC. This encodes CAGSQDRVAGGYNEQFF.

The V gene is TRBV18, the J gene TRBJ2-1, with D perhaps TRBD1 or TRBD2 (5 bases each). Matching the DNA end better, TRBJ2-7 makes the J call doubtful. Germline assignment: CDR1 KGHSH and CDR2 LQKENI. The CDR3 length is 16 residues. Here the CDR3 reads CASSPPVRDRYNEQYF. DNA of the CDR3: TGTGCCAGCTCACCACCGGTTAGGGACCGGTACAATGAGCAGTACTTC.

This clonotype was detected a few times. The chain joins TRBV24-1 to TRBJ1-2, with D possibly TRBD1 on 5 matching bases. V gave up 5 bases and J gave up 4 bases, with 10 bases separating them. This CDR3 contains 13 residues. The germline V gene encodes CDR1 KGHDR and CDR2 SFDVKD. As DNA, the CDR3 is TGTGCCACCAGTGGGGTGGGGACCTATGGCTACACCTTC. This gives the protein CATSGVGTYGYTF.

J is TRBJ2-1 and V is TRBV4-2; the D gene is possibly TRBD1 (5 bases). Germline CDR1 reads LGHNA; CDR2 reads YNFKEQ. This CDR3 is 18 amino acids long. Between the trimmed V and J ends, which lost 4 bases and 0 bases, there was a span of 19 bases. The DNA of the CDR3 is TGTGCCAGCAGCCGCACGCAGGGCGGTTTGAGCTCCTACAATGAGCAGTTCTTC. It is translated as CASSRTQGGLSSYNEQFF.

This chain connects TRBV5-6 to TRBJ2-5; D is perhaps TRBD2 (6 bases). Germline CDR1 is SGHDT and CDR2 is YYEEEE. There are 15 residues in the CDR3. V lost 4 bases, J lost 2 bases, and 15 bases lay in between. The CDR3 here is CASSPLGGAQETQYF. The CDR3 DNA reads as TGTGCCAGCAGCCCCCTCGGGGGAGCACAAGAGACCCAGTACTTC.

This sequence joins TRBV27 and TRBJ2-3; unclear D gene. Germline CDR1 is MNHEY and CDR2 is SMNVEV (reference sequence). The ends were cut back, 3 bases at V and 0 bases at J, with 10 bases in the middle. There are 15 residues in the CDR3. Here the CDR3 DNA reads TGTGCCAGCAGTTTCCCGGTTAGGAGCACAGATACGCAGTATTTT. This encodes CASSFPVRSTDTQYF.

This clonotype was seen only a few times. The V and J genes are TRBV4-2 and TRBJ2-3, with D perhaps TRBD1 (6 bases). The CDR3 contains 16 residues. In germline, CDR1 is LGHNA, CDR2 YNFKEQ. The V gene lost 0 bases and the J gene lost 2 bases, with 12 bases spanning the gap. CDR3 sequence: CASSQDRGQYTDTQYF. Here the CDR3 DNA reads TGTGCCAGCAGCCAAGATCGGGGACAATACACAGATACGCAGTATTTT.

The chain is built from TRBV6-1 and TRBJ1-1; 8 bases line up with TRBD1. V lost 5 bases to trimming and J lost 4 bases; unmatched junction nucleotides: 3. Germline lookup yields CDR1 MNHNS and CDR2 SASEGT. The CDR3 sequence is 13 residues long. The CDR3 reads CASSTTGATEAFF. DNA of the CDR3: TGTGCCAGCAGTACGACAGGGGCCACTGAAGCTTTCTTT.

Concerning this clonotype: One junction end does not reproduce the germline sequence, and a read error may be involved. This chain joins TRBV7-4 and TRBJ2-1; TRBD1 aligns across 9 bases. Per germline, CDR1 SGHVT and CDR2 SQSDAQ. The CDR3 runs 20 residues. The CDR3 region is CTSSLAPGQGKFVGYNEQFF. For the CDR3, the DNA is TGTACCAGCAGCTTAGCTCCGGGACAGGGAAAATTTGTAGGATACAATGAGCAGTTCTTC.

This clonotype was found a few times. The chain uses TRBV3-1 and TRBJ2-4; D uncertain. Trimming removed 1 base at V and 0 bases at J, with 10 bases between. The CDR3 sequence is 16 residues long. Per germline, CDR1 LGHDT and CDR2 YNNKEL (reference sequence). CDR3 protein: CASSQVATLAKNIQYF. The CDR3 DNA follows: TGTGCCAGCAGCCAAGTGGCTACCTTAGCCAAAAACATTCAGTACTTC.

A few counts support this clonotype. The chain uses TRBV7-9 and TRBJ2-1, with TRBD2 matching 7 bases. The CDR3 runs to 12 residues. Germline-derived CDR1 and CDR2 are SEHNR and FQNEAQ (reference sequence). Unmatched junction bases numbered 5, after V lost 9 bases and J lost 6 bases. CDR3 DNA sequence: TGTGCCAGAGTCAGCGGGACCAATGAGCAGTTCTTC. Translation: CARVSGTNEQFF.

V usage is TRBV28 and J usage is TRBJ1-5, with D uncertain. The germline V gene has CDR1 MDHEN and CDR2 SYDVKM. There are 12 residues in the CDR3. With 2 bases removed from V and 9 bases from J, the gap between germline ends came to 8 bases. The CDR3 sequence: CASSLQFLPQHF. DNA of the CDR3: TGTGCCAGCAGTTTACAGTTTCTGCCCCAGCATTTT.

This clonotype was observed a few times. This sequence joins TRBV7-2 and TRBJ2-5, with TRBD1 matching over 12 bases. CDR3 length: 15 residues. In germline, CDR1 is SGHTA, CDR2 FQGNSA. V gave up 5 bases and J gave up 5 bases; unmatched junction bases: 6. The CDR3 here is CASSTGQGAVETQYF. CDR3 bases: TGTGCCAGCAGCACGGGACAGGGGGCGGTGGAGACCCAGTACTTC. The full variable domain, completed using reference TRBV7-2 and TRBJ2-5, is GAGVSQSPSNKVTEKGKDVELRCDPISGHTALYWYRQSLGQGLEFLIYFQGNSAPDKSGLPSDRFSAERTGGSVSTLTIQRTQQEDSAVYLCASSTGQGAVETQYFGPGTRLLVL.

This clonotype was picked up a small number of times. This sequence joins TRBV27 and TRBJ2-7; 11 bases are a match to TRBD2. This CDR3 comprises 15 residues. V was clipped by 5 bases and J by 2 bases; unmatched bases: 5. Looked up from germline, CDR1 is MNHEY and CDR2 is SMNVEV (reference sequence). The CDR3 loop is CASSTQTSGAYEQYF. DNA of the CDR3: TGTGCCAGCAGTACCCAGACTAGCGGGGCCTACGAGCAGTACTTC.

The table lists this clonotype with a few counts. The V call is TRBV9, the J call TRBJ2-3, with D perhaps matching TRBD1 (5 bases). Trimming removed 0 bases from V and 4 bases from J, with 9 bases in between. This CDR3 comprises 14 residues. The germline V gene encodes CDR1 SGDLS and CDR2 YYNGEE. Here the CDR3 reads CASSVGQYSDTQYF. DNA for the CDR3: TGTGCCAGCAGCGTAGGACAGTATTCAGATACGCAGTATTTT.

As DNA, the CDR3 is TGTGCCAGCACCGCCAGGGACACCCATGGCTACACCTTC. It translates to CASTARDTHGYTF. The rearrangement joins TRBV12-3 or TRBV12-4 to TRBJ1-2; perhaps TRBD1 as D (6 bases). V lost 7 bases, J lost 6 bases, and 15 bases lay in between. The CDR3 loop spans 13 amino acids.

There are a few counts of this clonotype. The rearrangement links TRBV2 to TRBJ2-7, with 8 bases lining up with TRBD1. This CDR3 is built from 14 residues. Unmatched junction bases numbered 10, after V lost 11 bases and J lost 1 base. Germline V gene data show CDR1 as SNHLY and CDR2 as FYNNEI. As DNA, the CDR3 is TGTGCCCGAATGGACAGGGACCGTTCCTACGAGCAGTACTTC. It specifies CARMDRDRSYEQYF.

The V call is TRBV6-6, the J call TRBJ2-1, with D unclear. CDR3 length equals 14 residues. From germline, CDR1 is MNHNY and CDR2 SVGAGI (reference sequence). V was trimmed by 2 bases and J by 5 bases, leaving 10 bases between them. The CDR3 reads CASSYENGDNEQFF. The CDR3, as DNA: TGTGCCAGCAGTTACGAAAATGGTGACAATGAGCAGTTCTTC.

There are many counts of this clonotype. The V call is TRBV29-1, the J call TRBJ2-7, with D perhaps matching TRBD1 or TRBD2 (6 bases each). Germline lookup yields CDR1 SQVTM and CDR2 ANQGSEA. The CDR3 totals 14 residues. The germline V and J ends were trimmed by 7 bases and 2 bases, with 18 bases remaining between them. Here the CDR3 reads CSGLRGGSTYEQYF. CDR3 nucleotide sequence: TGCAGCGGCCTAAGAGGGGGGTCGACCTACGAGCAGTACTTC.

This clonotype was seen ten or more times. The gene calls are TRBV12-3 or TRBV12-4 and TRBJ1-6, with TRBD1 matching over 11 bases. This CDR3 region has 14 residues. The J segment lost 9 bases and the V segment lost 6 bases, leaving 4 bases of the junction unmatched. Here the CDR3 DNA reads TGTGCCAGCAGCTTGGGACAGGGGGGTTCACCCCTCCACTTT. This sequence encodes CASSLGQGGSPLHF.

The chain is built from TRBV28 and TRBJ2-5; no firm D call. The CDR3 loop spans 16 amino acids. V was pared by 3 bases and J by 0 bases, with 14 bases between. The germline CDR1 and CDR2 sequences are MDHEN and SYDVKM. CDR3 in amino acids: CASSFRYRHDQETQYF. The CDR3 region has the DNA TGTGCCAGCAGTTTTCGCTACAGACACGACCAAGAGACCCAGTACTTC. Complete variable domain (other parts from reference TRBV28 and TRBJ2-5): DVKVTQSSRYLVKRTGEKVFLECVQDMDHENMFWYRQDPGLGLRLIYFSYDVKMKEKGDIPEGYSVSREKKERFSLILESASTNQTSMYLCASSFRYRHDQETQYFGPGTRLLVL.

A single count supports this clonotype. The chain links TRBV20-1 to TRBJ2-1, with a weak D call TRBD1 (6 bases). CDR3 length: 14 residues. Looked up from germline, CDR1 is DFQATT and CDR2 is SNEGSKA (reference sequence). CDR3 nucleotide sequence: TGCAGCCCCCTCGGTGGGGACAACTACAATGAGCAGTTCTTC. Its translation is CSPLGGDNYNEQFF.

CDR3 DNA sequence: TGTGCCAGCAGCTTATGGGACAGGGCCGGAGATACGCAGTATTTT. Translated, it gives CASSLWDRAGDTQYF. This sequence joins TRBV7-9 and TRBJ2-3; 9 nucleotides agree with TRBD1. V lost 2 bases and J lost 5; bases outside the gene matches: 5. This CDR3 comprises 15 residues. CDR1 is SEHNR and CDR2 is FQNEAQ in the germline V gene (reference sequence).

The CDR3: CASSEGTIREQYF. The CDR3 nucleotides are TGTGCCAGCAGTGAGGGAACGATACGCGAGCAGTACTTC. The J gene is TRBJ2-4, the V gene TRBV2; D unresolved. TRBJ2-7 explains the end of the DNA better; the J call may be wrong. CDR1 is SNHLY, CDR2 FYNNEI, per germline. CDR3 length: 13 amino acids.

This clonotype was detected only once. CDR3 DNA sequence: TGTGCCAGCAGTGACCCTCAGGACAGGGTTGGGGGCTACACCTTC. As protein: CASSDPQDRVGGYTF. The chain joins TRBV2 to TRBJ1-2; TRBD1 agrees at 8 bases. With V trimmed by 3 bases and J by 8 bases, 11 bases remained unmatched. The CDR3 consists of 15 residues. Per germline, CDR1 SNHLY and CDR2 FYNNEI.